This TCR beta chain was sequenced in a study of OX40 agonist ivuxolimab in advanced cancers. The wider study: Participants averaged 60 years of age (range about 23 to 79) and were 82.7% male.

The study's findings and limits: Several nonresponders also turned out to have low normalized T-cell clonal expansion. At 0.1 to 3.0 mg/kg and by week 6, clonal expansion occurred in CD4+ and CD8+ blood T cells. Clonal expansion among partial responders at 0.1-3.0 mg/kg ranked near the lowest.

The CDR3 has 17 amino acids. Germline V gene data show CDR1 as MGHRA and CDR2 as YSYEKL. The J segment lost 0 bases and the V segment lost 4 bases, leaving 9 bases of the junction unmatched. The assay was immunoSEQ multiplex PCR, and TCRdb's table has in-frame clones only and misses some. Of around 63,000 clones listed, more than 70% are singletons. Concerning this clone itself: Its antigen is currently unknown.

The origin of this receptor is an adult with an advanced solid tumor such as melanoma, head and neck, liver or kidney cancer. The specimen was CD4+ or CD8+ T cells sorted from blood, collected in a trial of the OX40 agonist ivuxolimab. The chain carries TRBV4-1 and TRBJ2-7, with 10 bases matching TRBD2. DNA of the CDR3: TGCGCCAGCAGCCCCGGGACTAGCGTGCCGAGCTCCTACGAGCAGTACTTC. Residues: CASSPGTSVPSSYEQYF.